This TCR beta chain was documented in a study of OX40 agonist ivuxolimab in advanced cancers. Findings and caveats of the study: Some nonresponders also had low normalized T-cell clonal expansion. The antigen specificity of the peripheral T cells (those that were expanded) was not determined. In the 0.1-3.0 mg/kg groups, partial responders showed among the lowest expansion.

Data came from immunoSEQ multiplex PCR; TCRdb stores just in-frame clones and leaves some out. This table holds around 46,000 clones, about 80% found once. The CDR3 covers 13 residues. Germline values: CDR1 MNHNS, CDR2 SASEGT. V lost 4 bases, J lost 5 bases, and 11 bases lay in between. In the case of this clone: The antigen is unknown.

The chain has TRBV6-1 and TRBJ1-1; TRBD1 is a possible D gene (6 bases). The sequencing used CD4+ or CD8+ T cells sorted from blood, collected in a trial of the OX40 agonist ivuxolimab. The TCR originated in an adult with an advanced solid tumor such as melanoma, head and neck, liver or kidney cancer. CDR3 loop: CASSVGARTEAFF. The CDR3 DNA sequence: TGTGCCAGCAGTGTGGGGGCCAGGACTGAAGCTTTCTTT.